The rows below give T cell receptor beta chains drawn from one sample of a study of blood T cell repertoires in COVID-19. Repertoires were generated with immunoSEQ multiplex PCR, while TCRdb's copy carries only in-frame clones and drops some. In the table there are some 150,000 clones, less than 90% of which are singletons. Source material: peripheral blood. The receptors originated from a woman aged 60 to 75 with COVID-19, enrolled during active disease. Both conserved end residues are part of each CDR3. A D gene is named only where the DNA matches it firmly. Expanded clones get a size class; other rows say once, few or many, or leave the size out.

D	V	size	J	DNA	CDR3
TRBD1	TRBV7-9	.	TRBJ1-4	TGTGCCAGCAGCTTAGTGGCCGGGACAGAAGATGAAAAACTGTTTTTT	CASSLVAGTEDEKLFF
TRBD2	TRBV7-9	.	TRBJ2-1	TGTGCCTTGTCGGGACTAGCGCAACAGGACGTTGAGCAGTTCTTC	CALSGLAQQDVEQFF
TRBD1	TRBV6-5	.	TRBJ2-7	TGTGCCGTAGCGGCCCGGGACAGGGGTCACGAGCAGTACTTC	CAVAARDRGHEQYF
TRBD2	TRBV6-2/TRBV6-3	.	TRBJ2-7	TGTGCCAGCAGTCGGACTAGCCCACTTACCGCCTACGAGCAGTACTTC	CASSRTSPLTAYEQYF
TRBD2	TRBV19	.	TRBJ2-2	TGTGCCAGTAGTATAGGGACCGGACTAGCGGGAGATAAGAACACCGGGGAGCTGTTTTTT	CASSIGTGLAGDKNTGELFF
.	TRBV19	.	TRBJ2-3	TGTGCCAGTAGTATCCCCGGCACAGATACGCAGTATTTT	CASSIPGTDTQYF
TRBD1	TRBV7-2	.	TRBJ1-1	TGTGCCAGCAGCTTAGGGGGACAGGGCACTGAAGCTTTCTTT	CASSLGGQGTEAFF
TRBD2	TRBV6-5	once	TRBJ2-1	TGTGCCAGCAGGCGACTAGCGGGAGGCTCTGAGCAGTTCTTC	CASRRLAGGSEQFF
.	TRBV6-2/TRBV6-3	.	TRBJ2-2	TGTGCCAGCAGTCGGGGACTGGACACCGGGGAGCTGTTTTTT	CASSRGLDTGELFF
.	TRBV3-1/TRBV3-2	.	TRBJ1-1	TGTGCCAGCAGCCAAGAGGGGAGTCTGGTCACTGAAGCTTTCTTT	CASSQEGSLVTEAFF
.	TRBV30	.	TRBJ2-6	TGTGCCTGGAGTCGGACAGCTTCTGGGGCCAACGTCCTGACTTTC	CAWSRTASGANVLTF
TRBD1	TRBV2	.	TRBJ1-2	TGTGCCAGCAGTGAAGCAGGCTACAGGGGGCAGAAGAGCTATGGCTACACCTTC	CASSEAGYRGQKSYGYTF
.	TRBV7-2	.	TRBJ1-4	TGTGCCAGCAGCTTCCGGGGAAAGGAGGAAAAACTGTTTTTT	CASSFRGKEEKLFF
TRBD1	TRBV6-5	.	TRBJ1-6	TGTGCCAGCAGAGGGACAGGGGATGTCTCACCCCTCCACTTT	CASRGTGDVSPLHF
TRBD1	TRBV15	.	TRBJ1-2	TGTGCCACCGAACCGGGACAGGGGGTGTGGTATGGCTACACCTTC	CATEPGQGVWYGYTF
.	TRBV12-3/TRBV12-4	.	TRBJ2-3	TGTGCCAGCAGCTCGACAGGCACAGATACGCAGTATTTT	CASSSTGTDTQYF
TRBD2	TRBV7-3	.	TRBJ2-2	TGTGCCAGCAGCCCCCCGCCACGGCTAGCGGGAGCCCCGGACACCGGGGAGCTGTTTTTT	CASSPPPRLAGAPDTGELFF
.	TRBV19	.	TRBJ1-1	TGTGCCAGTAGCGAATCAGGGCCTTCCATGAACACTGAAGCTTTCTTT	CASSESGPSMNTEAFF
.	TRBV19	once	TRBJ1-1	TGTGCCAGTAGTATCACAGTAAGGAGGACTGAAGCTTTCTTT	CASSITVRRTEAFF
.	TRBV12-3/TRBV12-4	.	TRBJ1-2	TGTGCCAGCAGTTTCTCTCCGAACTATGGCTACACCTTC	CASSFSPNYGYTF
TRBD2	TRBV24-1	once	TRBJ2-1	TGTGCCACCAGTGAACCGGCGGGACTAGCGGGAGCGGAGCAGTTCTTC	CATSEPAGLAGAEQFF
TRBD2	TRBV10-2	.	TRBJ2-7	TGCGCCAGCGGCATAGCGGGAGTAAACGAGCAGTACTTC	CASGIAGVNEQYF
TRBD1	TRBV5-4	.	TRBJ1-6	TGTGCCAGCAGCTTCTGGACAGGGGGCGCGGGTTCACCCCTCCACTTT	CASSFWTGGAGSPLHF
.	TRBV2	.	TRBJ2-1	TGTGCCAGCAGTGAGGAGGGCCGTTTAAATGAGCAGTTCTTC	CASSEEGRLNEQFF
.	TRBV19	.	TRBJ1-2	TGTGCCAGTGCGACAGCTAACTATGGCTACACCTTC	CASATANYGYTF
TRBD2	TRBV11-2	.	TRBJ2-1	TGTGCCAGCAGCTCCCGACTAGCGGGGGACAATGAGCAGTTCTTC	CASSSRLAGDNEQFF
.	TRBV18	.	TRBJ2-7	TGTGCCAGCGCACCCCTATTCGAGGGAGCCCTCTACGAGCAGTACTTC	CASAPLFEGALYEQYF
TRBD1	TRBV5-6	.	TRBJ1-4	TGTGCCAGCAGCGGGCCGGGACAGGGGGCGCTTCATCCGTTTTTT	CASSGPGQGALHPFF
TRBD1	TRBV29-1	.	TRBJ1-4	TGCAGCGCCGAGGCACCGGGACAGGGGAAGGCTCTGTTTTTT	CSAEAPGQGKALFF
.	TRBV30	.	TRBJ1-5	TGTGCCTGGAGTGTACAGGGAAGGGGTCAGCCCCAGCATTTT	CAWSVQGRGQPQHF
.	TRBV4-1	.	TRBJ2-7	TGCGCCAGCAGCCAAGATCCCGGAGCAAGTTACGAGCAGTACTTC	CASSQDPGASYEQYF
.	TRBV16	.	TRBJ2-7	TGTGCCAGCAGCCAGGCGACAGGTCACGAGCAGTACTTC	CASSQATGHEQYF
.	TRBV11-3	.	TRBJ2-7	TGTGCCAGCAGCTTAGAGGGCAGCACCTACGAGCAGTACTTC	CASSLEGSTYEQYF
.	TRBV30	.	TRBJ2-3	TGTGCCTGGTCGAGGGCCCTCGGCGGAGATACGCAGTATTTT	CAWSRALGGDTQYF
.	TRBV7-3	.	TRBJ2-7	TGTGCCAGCAGCTTAAGGGGGGGCTTAAACGAGCAGTACTTC	CASSLRGGLNEQYF
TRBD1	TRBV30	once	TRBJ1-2	TGTGCCTGGAGTGGGGACAGGGGCTATGGCTACACCTTC	CAWSGDRGYGYTF
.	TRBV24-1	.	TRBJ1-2	TGTGCCACCAGTGACCCATCCGCGGGGGCGCTTAGTGGCTACACCTTC	CATSDPSAGALSGYTF